Listed below are T cell receptor beta chains from one sample, sequenced in a study of T cells in narcolepsy. TCRdb keeps only in-frame clones here, not all; method: immunoSEQ multiplex PCR. The sample lists tens of thousands of clones, around 83% occurring once. Sequenced: CD45RA- memory CD4+ T cells from PBMCs. These receptors all stem from a human donor with narcolepsy. The CDR3 runs from the conserved cysteine through the conserved F or W. A D gene is named only where the DNA matches it firmly. Part of the rows lack a size; the others show once, few, many or a class for expanded clones.

CDR3nt,CDR3aa,d_gene,abundance,j_gene,v_gene
TGTGCCAGCAGCTTAGTTCGGGGCCAGCCCCAGCATTTT,CASSLVRGQPQHF,-,-,TRBJ1-5,TRBV7-2
TGTGCCAGTAGTGAAATGGCCGGGGGAGCGGGCAATCAGCCCCAGCATTTT,CASSEMAGGAGNQPQHF,-,-,TRBJ1-5,TRBV6-1
TGTGCCAGCAGCCCCACCCGGCACGAGCAGTACTTC,CASSPTRHEQYF,-,-,TRBJ2-7,TRBV7-3
TGTGCCAGCAGTGAAGAGGGGAGGTCTGGAAACACCATATATTTT,CASSEEGRSGNTIYF,-,few,TRBJ1-3,TRBV2
TGTGCCAGCAGCTCTCCCAGGGACCTCTCTGGAAACACCATATATTTT,CASSSPRDLSGNTIYF,-,-,TRBJ1-3,TRBV13
TGCGCCAGCAGTAGGGACAGACCTCTAGATACGCAGTATTTT,CASSRDRPLDTQYF,TRBD1,-,TRBJ2-3,TRBV10-1
TGTGCCGGCAGCTCACTCGGGGGGACCTATGGCTACACCTTC,CAGSSLGGTYGYTF,-,once,TRBJ1-2,TRBV5-6
TGTGCCTGGAGTGTCTGGGCCCCGACAGGCCCTGGGGGGAGTGGCTACACCTTC,CAWSVWAPTGPGGSGYTF,-,-,TRBJ1-2,TRBV30
TGTGCCAGCAGCTTAGATCGCGATGAAGCTTTCTTT,CASSLDRDEAFF,-,-,TRBJ1-1,TRBV11-3
TGTGCCAGCAGCCAAGAGGGTTGGGGCAGGGCCTCACCCCTCCACTTT,CASSQEGWGRASPLHF,-,-,TRBJ1-6,TRBV4-2
TGTGCCAGCAGTGACACGGGACAGGGGCAGACTGAAGCTTTCTTT,CASSDTGQGQTEAFF,TRBD1,-,TRBJ1-1,TRBV2
TGTGCCAGCAGCTTTTTCGGTCCCAGGGGCTCGGACACTGAAGCTTTCTTT,CASSFFGPRGSDTEAFF,-,-,TRBJ1-1,TRBV5-4
TGTGCCAGCAGTGAAGCAGGGACAGTCTCTGAAGCTTTCTTT,CASSEAGTVSEAFF,TRBD1,-,TRBJ1-1,TRBV6-1
TGTGCCAGCAGAGAACCGGGACGGCTCTACGAGCAGTACTTC,CASREPGRLYEQYF,-,-,TRBJ2-7,TRBV6-1
TGTGCCAGCAGCCCTGTGCCGGGGGACACCATATATTTT,CASSPVPGDTIYF,-,-,TRBJ1-3,TRBV5-5
TGCGCCAGCAGCCCTTGGGGACAAACCTATGGCTACACCTTC,CASSPWGQTYGYTF,-,-,TRBJ1-2,TRBV5-1
TGCGCCAGCTGGGGCGGGGTGAACACCGGGGAGCTGTTTTTT,CASWGGVNTGELFF,-,once,TRBJ2-2,TRBV5-1
TGTGCCAGCAGCCAATCGACTTTTGGTGGGACAGGGGCTATTGGCTACACCTTC,CASSQSTFGGTGAIGYTF,TRBD1,-,TRBJ1-2,TRBV16
TGCGCCAGCAGCTTATTAGGCACAGCACGGAACTATGGCTACACCTTC,CASSLLGTARNYGYTF,-,few,TRBJ1-2,TRBV5-1
TGTGCCAGCAGCCGGGGGGGAGGCGGCGGGAACGAGCAGTACTTC,CASSRGGGGGNEQYF,TRBD2,-,TRBJ2-7,TRBV7-2
TGTGCCAGCAGCGCTAATGGTGGAAGCAATGAGCAGTTCTTC,CASSANGGSNEQFF,-,-,TRBJ2-1,TRBV7-3
TGCAGCGGGGAGGGGAGGGGCACTGAAGCTTTCTTT,CSGEGRGTEAFF,-,-,TRBJ1-1,TRBV29-1
TGCGCCAGCAGCTTGGGACTAGCGGGGAACACCGGGGAGCTGTTTTTT,CASSLGLAGNTGELFF,TRBD2,-,TRBJ2-2,TRBV5-1
TGCGCCAGCAGCCCAGGAGCTAACTATGGCTACACCTTC,CASSPGANYGYTF,-,-,TRBJ1-2,TRBV4-1
TGTGCCAGTAGTAGCAGTGTAGATGGGCGGCTGGGGCAAGAGACCCAGTACTTC,CASSSSVDGRLGQETQYF,-,-,TRBJ2-5,TRBV19
TGTGCCAGTAGACAGGAGGGTAATTCACCCCTCCACTTT,CASRQEGNSPLHF,-,-,TRBJ1-6,TRBV19
TGTGCCAGCAGTGATATGGGCCGAAATTCACCCCTCCACTTT,CASSDMGRNSPLHF,-,-,TRBJ1-6,TRBV2
TGTGCCAGCAGCTTGGCCTCGGGATACGGCAATCAGCCCCAGCATTTT,CASSLASGYGNQPQHF,-,-,TRBJ1-5,TRBV5-6
TGTGCCAGCAGCCAAGCTCGGGGACTCAGGAAAAACATTCAGTACTTC,CASSQARGLRKNIQYF,-,-,TRBJ2-4,TRBV14
TGTGCCAGCAGCTTAGGATCTACTAGCGGGGGGGCCATTCATTTT,CASSLGSTSGGAIHF,TRBD2,once,TRBJ2-3,TRBV7-2
TGCAGCGTTAAACCGGACGGACGACAAGAGACCCAGTACTTC,CSVKPDGRQETQYF,-,-,TRBJ2-5,TRBV29-1
TGTGCCAGTAGTATCATAGGGCCGAATGAAAAACTGTTTTTT,CASSIIGPNEKLFF,-,-,TRBJ1-4,TRBV19
TGTGCCAGCACTCGGGGGCCCTACAATGAGCAGTTCTTC,CASTRGPYNEQFF,-,-,TRBJ2-1,TRBV2
TGTGCCAGCAAACCTAGCGGGGGGGCGAACAATGAGCAGTTCTTC,CASKPSGGANNEQFF,TRBD2,few,TRBJ2-1,TRBV2
TGTGCCAGCAGTTTTTCAGCGCGAATGAGAACGCCCTACGAGCAGTACTTC,CASSFSARMRTPYEQYF,-,-,TRBJ2-7,TRBV27